This T cell receptor beta chain is from a study of identical twins (dated by TCRdb to 2015 to 2016). In the study overall: TCR alpha and beta repertoires from monozygotic twins, unrelated adults of various ages and cord blood were deep-sequenced to test whether fetal clonotypes persist. To rule out contamination, replicate twin experiments were performed at different times with different library preparation protocols. Study-wide conclusions, independent of this receptor: Because the same donors could not be followed over many years, the conclusions depended on cross-sectional statistical analysis. In beta out-of-frame sequences, excess twin sharing was weaker, because having fewer shared sequences lowered the signal-to-noise ratio. Compared with coincidental sharing between unrelated individuals, an excess of low generation-probability sequences was observed among out-of-frame TCR alpha sequences shared between twins. Abundant cord blood beta clonotypes carried fewer insertions; young adult naive repertoires showed a weaker similar trend, while memory repertoires showed none. Zero-insertion analyses could be partly confounded by invariant T cells such as MAIT and iNKT, though diverse VJ usage argued against such confounding for most clonotypes. In monozygotic twins, recombination models systematically underestimated out-of-frame TCR alpha sharing, but the models matched the sharing seen between unrelated individuals.

The V and J ends are trimmed by 6 bases and 2 bases, leaving 20 bases between them. The CDR3 has 16 amino acids, counting the end cysteine and phenylalanine. Only CDR3 DNA remains: 48 bases, in frame from the first base. From the germline V gene, CDR1 is SGHRS and CDR2 is YFSETQ. The library was prepared using 5' RACE. The reads were generated on an Illumina HiSeq 2000. A universal primer binding site was added through template switching, and the final cDNA carried a unique molecular identifier so that TCR cDNA molecules could be counted accurately. Specific primers in the conserved constant-segment region were used to synthesize first-strand cDNA for the TCR alpha and beta chains. To control for contamination, every cDNA library was double barcoded, receiving both a SMART-Mk sample barcode and Illumina barcodes. Two successive PCR steps introduced TruSeq adapter sequences along with Illumina sample barcodes. The TCR alpha and beta cDNA libraries were sequenced on the Illumina HiSeq platform using custom primers. The paper's data handling went like this. MiGEC was used to process raw reads and extract unique molecular identifiers, and MiXCR was used to find CDR3 positions. For each individual, recombination models were inferred using an EM algorithm with the repgenHMM and IGoR tools. The tcR package in R was used for shared clonotype analysis, with sharing normalized by the product of cloneset sizes. To study raw recombination free of thymic and clonal selection effects, out-of-frame nonproductive sequences were analyzed. TCRdb reworked the public reads: Q25 trimming with fastp, MiXCR clone assembly, productive beta chains retained. Each CDR3 protein appears once, grouped with its most common genes and DNA. None of the V and J calls come from the authors' own analysis; TCRdb made them. For this sample the table gives 690,000 or so distinct CDR3 sequences, of which around 8.6% were detected only once. The leading ten clones occupy about 0.98% of the sample.

This clonotype was recorded a few times. The antigen it recognizes is unknown. Base quality data are lacking; no much larger clone is found one base away. Every donor was a healthy Caucasian. Three pairs of female monozygotic twins, all aged about 18 to 29 years, made up the twin cohort. Peripheral blood mononuclear cells were the source from which RNA for the TCR libraries was isolated. These records were also assigned to another study, of yellow fever vaccine responses in identical twins. Looking at the second paper: According to the authors, in identical twins the way T cells responded to vaccination appeared partly convergent and partly personalized. In the study, vaccine-responding T cell clones were precisely tracked in identical twins.

The TCR was taken from a woman between 18 and 29 years old in good health. The material sequenced was PBMCs. The rearrangement combines TRBV5-1 with TRBJ2-5, and possibly TRBD2, on 5 matching bases. The DNA sequence is given as TGCGCCAGCACCCTAACACCGGGATTTGGGCAAGAGACCCAGTACTTC. This sequence encodes CASTLTPGFGQETQYF.